The present entry profiles one TCR beta chain with its context. The ends were cut back, 2 bases at V and 7 bases at J, with 17 bases in the middle. CDR3 length equals 15 residues. Germline V gene data show CDR1 as SEHNR and CDR2 as FQNEAQ (reference sequence). These data belong to a study of response to subunit inactivated influenza vaccine. Each CDR3 protein gets one entry after TCRdb re-called the RT-PCR reads with MiXCR. This sample has approximately 170,000 distinct CDR3 sequences; over 13% occur once, and the top ten carry 26%. The chain recombines TRBV7-9 with TRBJ2-5; tentatively, D is TRBD1 or TRBD2 (5 bases each). The receptor comes from a man aged 50-59 years who received an inactivated influenza vaccine. The input for sequencing was CD8+ T cells sorted from PBMCs, taken 5 to 6 days after vaccination. The CDR3: CASSLPTRGYGTQYF. The CDR3 DNA reads as TGTGCCAGCAGCTTACCCACCCGGGGCTACGGGACCCAGTACTTC.